A selection of T cell receptor beta chains follows, all from one sample in a study of shared clonotypes between healthy human individuals. This table comes from immunoSEQ multiplex PCR, and its TCRdb copy is limited to in-frame clones, with some not included. The table shows a few million clones, with 90% to 96% occurring only once. Sequenced material: naive CD4+ T cells sorted from blood. All receptors derive from a man between 18 and 29 years old in good health. CDR3s include the opening cysteine and the closing phenylalanine or tryptophan. Fields, in order: V gene, D gene, clone size, J gene, CDR3 DNA, CDR3 protein. The D gene is left open where the match is weak. Some rows have no size entry. The others give once, few or many, or a class for an expanded clone.

TRBV5-4	NA	NA	TRBJ2-2	TGTGCCAGCAGCTTGGCCAGGGCGGGGAGCACCGGGGAGCTGTTTTTT	CASSLARAGSTGELFF
TRBV7-2	NA	NA	TRBJ1-5	TGTGCCAGCAGCTTATCCCTGGGAACGAATCAGCCCCAGCATTTT	CASSLSLGTNQPQHF
TRBV19	TRBD1	NA	TRBJ1-5	TGTGCCAGTACCGACAGGGGTCAGCCCCAGCATTTT	CASTDRGQPQHF
TRBV27	TRBD1	NA	TRBJ1-1	TGTGCCAGCAGTTCCCACGCCCTTGGGGGACAGGGGGCGCGAACTGAAGCTTTCTTT	CASSSHALGGQGARTEAFF
TRBV6-5	NA	NA	TRBJ2-2	TGTGCCAGCATTGGTGGCACGCGAGGCACCGGGGAGCTGTTTTTT	CASIGGTRGTGELFF
TRBV2	NA	NA	TRBJ2-2	TGTGCCAGCCGGGACGGGAACACCGGGGAGCTGTTTTTT	CASRDGNTGELFF
TRBV28	TRBD1	NA	TRBJ1-5	TGTGCCAGCAGTAAAACAGGGGGAGGGGAACAGCCCCAGCATTTT	CASSKTGGGEQPQHF
TRBV7-9	NA	NA	TRBJ2-7	TGTGCCAGCAGCCTAGGAGGGAACCCTTTTTTCGCCTACGAGCAGTACTTC	CASSLGGNPFFAYEQYF
TRBV27	NA	NA	TRBJ1-5	TGTGCCAGCAGGGACACCGGCTATAGCAATCAGCCCCAGCATTTT	CASRDTGYSNQPQHF
TRBV19	TRBD2	NA	TRBJ2-7	TGTGCCAGTAGTCCCCCGGGGACTAGCTCCTACGAGCAGTACTTC	CASSPPGTSSYEQYF
TRBV7-7	TRBD2	NA	TRBJ2-2	TGTGCTAGCAGCTTAGCAGGAGCGGGGGGGGAGCTGTTTTTT	CASSLAGAGGELFF
TRBV7-2	NA	NA	TRBJ1-5	TGTGCCAGCAGCCCATCGACTGATAATCAGCCCCAGCATTTT	CASSPSTDNQPQHF
TRBV4-2	NA	NA	TRBJ1-2	TGTGCCAGCAGCCAAGAAGGCTCATCCCTCTATGGCTACACCTTC	CASSQEGSSLYGYTF
TRBV18	NA	NA	TRBJ2-7	TGTGCCAGCTCACCCTCGTGGGGCTCCGGCTACGAGCAGTACTTC	CASSPSWGSGYEQYF
TRBV4-2	NA	NA	TRBJ2-1	TGTGCCAGCAGCCCTTCGGATAAACTCAATGAGCAGTTCTTC	CASSPSDKLNEQFF
TRBV18	NA	NA	TRBJ2-3	TGTGCCAGCTCAACAGGGCCCACAGCAGATACGCAGTATTTT	CASSTGPTADTQYF
TRBV25-1	NA	once	TRBJ1-2	TGTGCCAGCAGTGATGGTAGGGCCGGGGACTATGGCTACACCTTC	CASSDGRAGDYGYTF
TRBV10-1	NA	NA	TRBJ2-1	TGCGCCAGCAGTGTTGGGGGTTCAGGCAATGAGCAGTTCTTC	CASSVGGSGNEQFF
TRBV11-1	NA	once	TRBJ2-5	TGTGCCAGCAGCCCTAAAGTCGCAGACCAAGAGACCCAGTACTTC	CASSPKVADQETQYF
TRBV7-2	NA	NA	TRBJ2-1	TGTGCCAGCAGCTCACACTTGGGGAGGCAGTTCTTC	CASSSHLGRQFF
TRBV10-3	TRBD1	NA	TRBJ2-7	TGTGCCATCAGTGACGGCAGGGGGCGAAGCTACGAGCAGTACTTC	CAISDGRGRSYEQYF
TRBV10-2	NA	NA	TRBJ1-2	TGCGCCAGCAGTGAGCAGGGGCAGGGAAACGGAGGCTACACCTTC	CASSEQGQGNGGYTF
TRBV10-2	NA	NA	TRBJ1-1	TGCGCCAGCAGTGAATCCCCCGGAGGCACTGAAGCTTTCTTT	CASSESPGGTEAFF
TRBV6-1	NA	NA	TRBJ1-2	TGTGCCAGCAGTGAGGGTCGAGGGGCAGGCGCGGTTGGCTACACCTTC	CASSEGRGAGAVGYTF
TRBV11-1	NA	NA	TRBJ2-6	TGTGCCAGCAGCTTAATGCAGGGGACGATTTCTGGGGCCAACGTCCTGACTTTC	CASSLMQGTISGANVLTF
TRBV7-2	NA	NA	TRBJ1-3	TGTGCCAGCAGCCGGGCAGGCGGACTTGGAAACACCATATATTTT	CASSRAGGLGNTIYF
TRBV11-2	NA	few	TRBJ1-5	TGTGCCAGCAGCTTAGACCCATATCAGCCCCAGCATTTT	CASSLDPYQPQHF
TRBV7-8	NA	NA	TRBJ1-1	TGTGCCAGCATGCCGCGGCGGGGCCTAAACACTGAAGCTTTCTTT	CASMPRRGLNTEAFF
TRBV7-3	TRBD2	NA	TRBJ2-1	TGTGCCAGCAGCCCCCAGCTAGCGGGGAGGAACAATGAGCAGTTCTTC	CASSPQLAGRNNEQFF
TRBV5-1	NA	NA	TRBJ1-2	TGCGCCAGCGCCGACGGGGGCCACTATGGCTACACCTTC	CASADGGHYGYTF
TRBV6-5	TRBD2	NA	TRBJ2-7	TGTGCCAGCAGGCCGGGACTAGCGCCCTACGAGCAGTACTTC	CASRPGLAPYEQYF
TRBV28	NA	NA	TRBJ2-7	TGTGCCAGCAGCCTGACAGCGCCTTCCTACGAGCAGTACTTC	CASSLTAPSYEQYF
TRBV28	TRBD1	NA	TRBJ2-7	TGTGCCAGCAGGACAGGGGCCCTATCCTACGAGCAGTACTTC	CASRTGALSYEQYF
TRBV29-1	TRBD2	NA	TRBJ2-2	TGCAGCTCTAGCGGGGGCACGAACACCGGGGAGCTGTTTTTT	CSSSGGTNTGELFF